The 10 T cell receptor beta chains below come from one sample, sequenced in a study of blood T cell repertoires in COVID-19. Profiling relied on immunoSEQ multiplex PCR, and the TCRdb table lists in-frame clones only, not all of them. The profile shows 150,000 to 200,000 clones, around two thirds of them singletons. Sequenced sample: peripheral blood. The source of these receptors is an elderly woman with acute or convalescent COVID-19.

V usage is TRBV6-4 and J usage is TRBJ1-6; 8 bases map to TRBD1. J gave up 9 bases and V 6 bases, and 7 bases lay outside the gene matches. This CDR3 is 14 amino acids long. CDR1 is MRHNA, CDR2 SNTAGT, per germline. CDR3 region: CASSLDRGVSPLHF. DNA for the CDR3: TGTGCCAGCAGCTTAGACAGGGGAGTTTCACCCCTCCACTTT.

This rearrangement joins TRBV5-1 to TRBJ2-3; tentatively, D is TRBD1 (6 bases). CDR1 and CDR2 (germline): SGHRS, YFSETQ. The CDR3 is made up of 15 amino acids. The V and J ends lost 6 bases and 3 bases respectively, with 17 bases between them. CDR3: CASNFPGVRTDTQYF. Here the CDR3 DNA reads TGCGCCAGCAACTTCCCAGGGGTTAGGACAGATACGCAGTATTTT.

This chain uses TRBV7-9 with TRBJ1-1; the D gene is possibly TRBD1 (5 bases). Germline values: CDR1 SEHNR, CDR2 FQNEAQ (reference sequence). V was trimmed by 8 bases and J by 4 bases, leaving 14 bases between them. The CDR3 is 13 residues long. CDR3 sequence reads: CASGPGLGTEAFF. The CDR3 DNA reads TGTGCCAGCGGGCCAGGGCTAGGCACTGAAGCTTTCTTT.

This clone was counted a few times. The same CDR3 is also encoded by other DNA sequences in this sample. This CDR3 is CASSIGGGGSNQPQHF. The CDR3 nucleotides read TGTGCCAGTAGTATAGGAGGGGGCGGCAGCAATCAGCCCCAGCATTTT. The rearrangement joins TRBV19 to TRBJ1-5, with TRBD1 matching 7 bases. CDR1 and CDR2 from the germline V gene are LNHDA and SQIVND (reference sequence). The CDR3 has 16 residues. V gave up 1 base and J gave up 1 base; unmatched junction bases: 4.

V usage is TRBV6-2 or TRBV6-3 and J usage is TRBJ2-5; D gene unclear. The CDR3 contains 13 residues. The germline V and J ends were trimmed by 6 bases and 0 bases, with 8 bases remaining between them. The V gene's germline CDR1 is MNHEY and CDR2 SVGEGT. The CDR3 region is CASSRDYQETQYF. Here the CDR3 DNA reads TGTGCCAGCAGCCGAGACTACCAAGAGACCCAGTACTTC.

J is TRBJ2-3 and V is TRBV5-1; D remains ambiguous. The germline V gene encodes CDR1 SGHRS and CDR2 YFSETQ. Between the trimmed V and J ends, which lost 1 base and 6 bases, there was a span of 12 bases. The CDR3 spans 14 residues. CDR3 bases: TGCGCCAGCAGCTTGTTTGCGGAAAGGGATACGCAGTATTTT. This translates into CASSLFAERDTQYF.

This chain joins TRBV5-4 and TRBJ2-1; 7 positions agree with TRBD1. After removal of 1 base from V and 0 bases from J, the junction contained 4 bases not matched to a gene. Germline CDR1 reads SGHNT; CDR2 reads YYREEE (reference sequence). CDR3 size: 16 residues. CDR3: CASSLPQGVSYNEQFF. The CDR3, as DNA: TGTGCCAGCAGCTTGCCGCAGGGGGTCTCCTACAATGAGCAGTTCTTC.

The chain uses TRBV4-2 and TRBJ1-3, with D hard to call. The CDR3 has 15 amino acids. Germline V CDR1 and CDR2: LGHNA, YNFKEQ. The ends were cut back, 1 base at V and 0 bases at J, with 7 bases in the middle. The CDR3 is CASSQGSLSGNTIYF. As DNA, the CDR3 is TGTGCCAGCAGCCAAGGGAGCCTCTCTGGAAACACCATATATTTT.

J is TRBJ2-2 and V is TRBV5-1; no reliable D call. The CDR3 covers 15 residues. The germline gives CDR1 SGHRS, CDR2 YFSETQ. The V and J ends lost 0 bases and 5 bases respectively, with 11 bases between them. As DNA, the CDR3 is TGCGCCAGCAGCTTGGCCCAGACAATAACCGGGGAGCTGTTTTTT. It encodes CASSLAQTITGELFF.

V is TRBV10-3 and J is TRBJ1-5, with D unresolved. Trimming removed 9 bases from V and 4 bases from J, with 13 bases in between. There are 13 residues in the CDR3. Per germline, CDR1 ENHRY and CDR2 SYGVKD. CDR3 sequence (DNA): TGTGCCATTAGACAAGACCGAAATCAGCCCCAGCATTTT. This codes for CAIRQDRNQPQHF.